This T cell receptor (beta chain) was identified in a study of early T cells in non-severe SARS-CoV-2 infection (dated by TCRdb to the early 2020s). Regarding the study in general: Because TCR sequencing was done on bulk RNA from unsorted whole blood, the alpha and beta chains could not be paired. The paper's findings and limits, for the study overall: VDJdb matching was skewed toward anti-spike CD8 responses and likely underestimated virus-specific expansions by missing private and CD4 specificities.

The library was produced with 5' RACE. The sample was run on a NextSeq 500. In the TCR library protocol, unique molecular identifiers were attached to individual cDNA molecules to correct for PCR bias and sequencing error. TCR alpha and beta chains were both sequenced, and the abundances of alpha and beta sequences in each sample were closely correlated with each other. The paper's data handling went like this. Decombinator V4 was used to perform V gene, J gene and CDR3 annotation of TCR sequences. TCRs were defined as expanded if a significant change between any two time points was detected under a Poisson model with p below 0.0001. TCR abundances were normalised to the total number of TCRs sequenced per sample and expressed as counts per million. MAIT TCRs were defined by TRAV1-2 paired with TRAJ12, TRAJ20 or TRAJ33, and iNKT TCRs by TRAV10 paired with TRAJ18. A search of VDJdb, accessed on 1 November 2021, was run for TCRs annotated to CMV, EBV and SARS-CoV-2, with TCRs annotated for multiple antigens excluded. Starting from the raw public reads, TCRdb applied fastp trimming at Q25, assembled clones with MiXCR and retained in-frame beta chains. Duplicate CDR3 protein sequences are folded into a single record with the most common DNA and genes. The V and J calls reflect TCRdb's pipeline rather than the authors' work. The sample contains fewer than 85,000 distinct CDR3 sequences, about 14% of them found a single time. The ten largest clones take up around 3.7% of the sample.

A case-control design nested within a healthcare worker cohort in London, UK, was used, with weekly nasopharyngeal swab PCR tests and blood sampling performed. Healthcare workers were enrolled in the week of the UK lockdown, from 23 to 31 March 2020, and were followed every week for up to roughly 16 weeks. The CDR3 goes from the cysteine to the phenylalanine over 13 residues. The DNA shown is the 39-base CDR3, in frame from base 1. Relative to germline, V is 8 bases shorter and J is 3 bases shorter, with 14 bases between their ends. This clonotype has a count of ten or more. Its cognate antigen has yet to be identified. No clone much larger than this one lies a single base away; base qualities are absent.

Specimen: whole blood, collected at baseline. The clonotype originates from an adult who was a healthcare worker with PCR-confirmed SARS-CoV-2 infection or an uninfected control (not recorded which). The chain links TRBV12-3 or TRBV12-4 with TRBJ2-7; no D segment can be confidently identified. In nucleotides, the sequence is TGTGCCAGCTGCTTGGGTCCTTACTACGAGCAGTACTTC. Translation gives CASCLGPYYEQYF.